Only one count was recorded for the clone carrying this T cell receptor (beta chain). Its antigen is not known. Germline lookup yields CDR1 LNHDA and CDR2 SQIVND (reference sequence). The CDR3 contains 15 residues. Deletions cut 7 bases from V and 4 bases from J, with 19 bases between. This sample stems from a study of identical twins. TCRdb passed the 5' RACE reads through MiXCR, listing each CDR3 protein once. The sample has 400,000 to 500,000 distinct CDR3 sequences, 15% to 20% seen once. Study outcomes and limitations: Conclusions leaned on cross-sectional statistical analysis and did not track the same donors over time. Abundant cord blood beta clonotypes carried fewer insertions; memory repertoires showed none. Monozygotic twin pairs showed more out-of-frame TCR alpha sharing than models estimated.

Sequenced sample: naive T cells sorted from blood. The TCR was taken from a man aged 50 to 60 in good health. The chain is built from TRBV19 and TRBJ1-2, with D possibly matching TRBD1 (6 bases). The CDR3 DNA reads TGTGCCAGTAAGGAGGGGGTAGACCGTCGCTATGGCTACACCTTC. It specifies CASKEGVDRRYGYTF.